This T cell receptor (beta chain) is drawn from a study of blood T cell repertoires in COVID-19 (dated by TCRdb to the early 2020s). Regarding the complete study: Collaborator samples came from the United States, Italy and Spain and covered acute and convalescent phases of COVID-19. The material from the prospective study consisted of cDNA or gDNA derived from T cells, B-cell-depleted T cells, or PBMCs. A de-identified subject ID, COVID-19 status, age in years and sex were almost always included in the sample metadata. The dataset comprised deeply sampled blood TCRbeta repertoires from subjects exposed to, actively infected with, or recovered from COVID-19. The samples were drawn from two sources: the first 160 participants of the ongoing ImmuneRACE study, and 1,200 or so subjects contributed by 6 global collaborators. Where available, HLA class I and class II types were obtained from metadata supplied by the sample provider rather than from assay-based typing. The repertoires were released in a freely available public database intended as a resource for research on the immune response to SARS-CoV-2. The paper as a whole reports these results and caveats: The quantity of clinical and demographic metadata differed by source and by participant and was supplied without curation.

Each collaborating institution followed its own protocols to collect whole blood in K2EDTA tubes. Collaborator samples were shipped for TCRbeta analysis as frozen whole blood, isolated PBMCs, or DNA extracted from either sample type. Taken from cysteine to phenylalanine, the CDR3 has 13 residues. CDR3 DNA is the only sequence kept; it has 39 bases, read in frame from the first base. V loses 6 bases of germline sequence and J loses 5 bases, and the interval between the two ends is 13 bases. From a lookup of the germline V gene, CDR1 and CDR2 are SNHLY and FYNNEI. The immunoSEQ Assay, a bias-controlled multiplex PCR, was used to amplify TCRbeta CDR3 regions from genomic DNA. As for the authors' bioinformatics: The number of nucleated cells in each sample was estimated by amplification of reference gene primers within the assay. Sequence reads were collapsed and filtered to measure the absolute abundance of every unique TCRbeta CDR3 rearrangement. Productive Simpson clonality was computed per sample as the square root of Simpson's diversity index over productive rearrangements. TCRdb holds this immuneACCESS table with in-frame rearrangements only. Some clones are missing; in checked studies, unresolved V genes explain under half, and the rest has no known cause. V, J and clone size are taken as reported in that table, and D and trimming were inferred from the DNA itself. The sample data list a few hundred thousand clones, and around 80% of these were observed just once. The ten biggest clones cover about 1.2% of the sample.

Details on this clone: The antigen this receptor binds is unknown. No much larger clone exists at a distance of one base, and base qualities are not known.

The sample consisted of peripheral blood. The TCR comes from a woman aged 45 to 65 with acute or convalescent COVID-19. The chain joins TRBV2 to TRBJ1-1; the D gene lacks a confident call. The CDR3: CASRSGLWTEAFF. The DNA is TGTGCCAGCAGATCCGGACTATGGACTGAAGCTTTCTTT.